One T cell receptor beta chain is described in this entry. Random hexamers were used to reverse transcribe roughly 0.5 to 1 ug of RNA. TCRdb processed the immunoSEQ multiplex PCR reads anew with MiXCR; each CDR3 protein has one entry. There are approximately 190,000 distinct CDR3 sequences in the sample; under 97% occur only once, and around 0.092% lies in the top ten. Trimming removed 7 bases at V and 4 bases at J, with 10 bases between. The CDR3 is 13 amino acids. The record originates from a study of CD8 T cells in Susac syndrome. About the study: Treatment at blood withdrawal was none, corticosteroids, or intravenous immunoglobulin alone in Susac syndrome patients.

TCR beta sequencing was performed on blood CD8+ and CD4+ T cells. This TCR came from a human donor with Susac syndrome. The chain couples TRBV12-3 or TRBV12-4 to TRBJ1-4; D possibly corresponds to TRBD1 (5 bases). Sequencing was done on a sample of CD4+ T cells from PBMCs. The CDR3 sequence is CASTRAVNEKLFF. The CDR3 region has the DNA TGTGCCAGCACCAGGGCGGTTAATGAAAAACTGTTTTTT.